The T cell receptor (beta chain) described here comes from a study of T cell repertoires in cytomegalovirus infection. On the study more broadly: Researchers turned to recently identified HLA-C-restricted CMV epitopes as well as well-studied HLA-B-restricted ones. Matching HLA type, along with CMV infection, was indicated by public TCR beta signatures. Study-wide results and limits: Ex vivo, HLA-C-restricted CMV-specific TCR beta clonotypes prevailed over the rest of the response. Pooled public TCR beta family frequency picked out CMV carriers with the relevant HLA.

TCRdb reanalysed the reads using MiXCR and keeps one entry per CDR3 protein. The sample comprises roughly 990,000 distinct CDR3 sequences, around a third of which are singletons, and over 12% rests with the top ten. This clonotype appeared a few times. No antigen is known for it. V shed 3 bases and J shed 5 bases, with 15 bases lying between them. CDR3 length equals 15 residues. Germline assignment: CDR1 SGHKS and CDR2 YYEKEE (reference sequence). The sequencing used cultured CD8+ T cells from PBMCs, collected from culture after CMV antigen stimulation. This TCR derives from a human donor in good health (CMV status not recorded). Some clones in this sample may be carry-over from other donors' samples. V and J are TRBV5-5 and TRBJ1-5; possible D gene TRBD1, 5 bases. The CDR3 region has the DNA TGTGCCAGCAGCTCTGAGGGGCAGGGACATCAGCCCCAGCATTTT. Protein sequence: CASSSEGQGHQPQHF. The variable domain in full, with the rest retrieved from reference TRBV5-5 and TRBJ1-5, is DAGVTQSPTHLIKTRGQQVTLRCSPISGHKSVSWYQQVLGQGPQFIFQYYEKEERGRGNFPDRFSARQFPNYSSELNVNALLLGDSALYLCASSSEGQGHQPQHFGDGTRLSIL.